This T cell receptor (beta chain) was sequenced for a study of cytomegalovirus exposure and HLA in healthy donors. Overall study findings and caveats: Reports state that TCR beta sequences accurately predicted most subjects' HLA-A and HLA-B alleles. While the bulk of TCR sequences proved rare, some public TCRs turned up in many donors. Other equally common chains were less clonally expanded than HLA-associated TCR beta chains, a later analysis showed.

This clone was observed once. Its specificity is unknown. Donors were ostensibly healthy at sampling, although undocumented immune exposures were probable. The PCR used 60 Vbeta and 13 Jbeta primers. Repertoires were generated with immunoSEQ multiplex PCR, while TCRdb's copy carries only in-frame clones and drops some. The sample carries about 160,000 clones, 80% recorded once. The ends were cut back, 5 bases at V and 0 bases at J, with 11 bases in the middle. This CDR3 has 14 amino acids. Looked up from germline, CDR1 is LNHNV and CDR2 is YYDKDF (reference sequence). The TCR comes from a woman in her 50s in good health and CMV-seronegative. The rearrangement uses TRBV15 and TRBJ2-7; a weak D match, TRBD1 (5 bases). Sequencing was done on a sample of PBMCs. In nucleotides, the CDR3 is TGTGCCACCAGCGAGGTACAGGACTCCTACGAGCAGTACTTC. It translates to CATSEVQDSYEQYF. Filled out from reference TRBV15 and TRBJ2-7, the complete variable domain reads DAMVIQNPRYQVTQFGKPVTLSCSQTLNHNVMYWYQQKSSQAPKLLFHYYDKDFNNEADTPDNFQSRRPNTSFCFLDIRSPGLGDTAMYLCATSEVQDSYEQYFGPGTRLTVT.